This T cell receptor beta chain was sequenced during a study of T cell responses to AZD1222 COVID-19 vaccine. Measured with immunoSEQ multiplex PCR; TCRdb has only the in-frame clones, and not every one. The sample yields 100,000 or so clones, less than 90% seen once. This CDR3 region has 13 residues. V lost 1 base, J lost 8 bases, and 11 bases lay in between. CDR1 MNHNS and CDR2 SASEGT come from the germline V gene. This clone was recorded at least ten times. The source was peripheral blood, collected on day 0 of AZD1222 vaccination. This TCR derives from an adult in good health. V usage is TRBV6-1 and J usage is TRBJ1-2; D call uncertain. The DNA for the CDR3 is TGTGCCAGCAGTGAAGGGAGTGGCCTGGGCTACACCTTC. Translating it yields CASSEGSGLGYTF.